This T cell receptor beta chain was documented in a study of patients and donors after allogeneic stem cell transplantation. This CDR3 is 17 amino acids long. Trimming pared 0 bases from V and 1 base from J, leaving 16 bases between. CDR1 is MGHRA and CDR2 is YSYEKL in the germline V gene. TCRdb re-analysed the RT-PCR reads in MiXCR, keeping a single row per CDR3 protein. This sample has about a million distinct CDR3 sequences, with more than 15% found just once. The clonotype was recovered from a human donor who was either an allogeneic HSCT recipient or a stem cell or donor lymphocyte infusion donor (not recorded which). It is not recorded whose cells these are; they may come from a transplant donor. The specimen was blood, either unsorted or a sorted T cell fraction (not recorded which). The chain recombines TRBV4-1 with TRBJ2-7; D perhaps matches TRBD2 (5 bases). The CDR3 nucleotides read TGCGCCAGCAGCCAAGATCGGCCCAGCGGATGGTCCTACGAGCAGTACTTC. The encoded protein is CASSQDRPSGWSYEQYF.